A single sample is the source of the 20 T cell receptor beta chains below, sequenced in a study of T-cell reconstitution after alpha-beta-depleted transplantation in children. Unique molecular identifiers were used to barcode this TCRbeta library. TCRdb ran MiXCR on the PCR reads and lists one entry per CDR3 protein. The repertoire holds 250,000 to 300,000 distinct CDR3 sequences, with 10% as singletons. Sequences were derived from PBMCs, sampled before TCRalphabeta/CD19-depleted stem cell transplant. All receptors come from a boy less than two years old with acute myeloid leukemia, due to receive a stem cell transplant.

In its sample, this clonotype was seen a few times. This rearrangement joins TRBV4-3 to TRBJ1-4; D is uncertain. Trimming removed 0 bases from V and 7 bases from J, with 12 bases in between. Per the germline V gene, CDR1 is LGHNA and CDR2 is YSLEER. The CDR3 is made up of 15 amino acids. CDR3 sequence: CASSQDLDPGEKLFF. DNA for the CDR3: TGCGCCAGCAGCCAAGATCTAGACCCGGGTGAAAAACTGTTTTTT.

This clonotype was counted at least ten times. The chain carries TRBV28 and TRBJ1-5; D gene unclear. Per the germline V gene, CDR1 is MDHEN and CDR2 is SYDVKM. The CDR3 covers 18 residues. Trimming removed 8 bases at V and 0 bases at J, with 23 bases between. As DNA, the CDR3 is TGTGCCAGCGAGTACCCCGGGCTCCCCTCAGGTAGCAATCAGCCCCAGCATTTT. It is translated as CASEYPGLPSGSNQPQHF.

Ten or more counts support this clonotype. The CDR3 loop reads CASSNRSGDRYGYTF. DNA for the CDR3: TGTGCCAGCAGCAATCGCTCAGGGGATCGCTATGGCTACACCTTC. This chain connects TRBV5-5 to TRBJ1-2; the D gene is possibly TRBD1 (6 bases). Germline V gene sequence: CDR1 SGHKS, CDR2 YYEKEE (reference sequence). V was cut by 4 bases and J by 4 bases, with 17 bases left in between. The CDR3 extends over 15 amino acids.

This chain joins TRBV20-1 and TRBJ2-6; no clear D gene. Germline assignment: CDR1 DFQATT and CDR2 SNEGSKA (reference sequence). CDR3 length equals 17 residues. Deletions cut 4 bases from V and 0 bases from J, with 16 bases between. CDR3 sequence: CSATTRPYSSGANVLTF. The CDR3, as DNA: TGCAGTGCTACTACTCGACCATATAGCTCTGGGGCCAACGTCCTGACTTTC.

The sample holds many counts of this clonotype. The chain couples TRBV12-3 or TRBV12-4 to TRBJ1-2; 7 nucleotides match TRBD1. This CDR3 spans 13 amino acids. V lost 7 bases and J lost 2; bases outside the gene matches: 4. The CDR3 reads CASTTQGNYGYTF. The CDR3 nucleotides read TGTGCCAGCACCACACAGGGGAACTATGGCTACACCTTC.

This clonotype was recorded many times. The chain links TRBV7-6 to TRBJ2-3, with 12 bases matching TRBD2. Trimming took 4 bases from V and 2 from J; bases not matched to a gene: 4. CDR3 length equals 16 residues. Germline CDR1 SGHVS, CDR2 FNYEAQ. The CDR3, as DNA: TGTGCCAGCAGCTCTTGGACTAGCGGGACCACAGATACGCAGTATTTT. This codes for CASSSWTSGTTDTQYF.

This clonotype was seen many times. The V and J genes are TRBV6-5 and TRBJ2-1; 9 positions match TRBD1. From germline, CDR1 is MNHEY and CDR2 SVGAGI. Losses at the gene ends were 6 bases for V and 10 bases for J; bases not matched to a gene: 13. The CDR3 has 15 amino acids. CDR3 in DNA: TGTGCCAGCAGCCGAGGGGGACAGGGTTTTTGGGAGCAGTTCTTC. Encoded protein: CASSRGGQGFWEQFF.

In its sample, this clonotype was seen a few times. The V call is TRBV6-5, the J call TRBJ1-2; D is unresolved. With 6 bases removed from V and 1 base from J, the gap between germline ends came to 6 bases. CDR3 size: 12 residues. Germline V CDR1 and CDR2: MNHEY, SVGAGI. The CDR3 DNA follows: TGTGCCAGCAGCGACGTTAACTATGGCTACACCTTC. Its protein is CASSDVNYGYTF.

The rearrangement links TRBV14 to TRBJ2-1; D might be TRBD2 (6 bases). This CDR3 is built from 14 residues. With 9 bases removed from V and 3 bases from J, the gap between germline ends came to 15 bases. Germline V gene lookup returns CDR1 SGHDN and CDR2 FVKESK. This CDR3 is CARPWLAHYNEQFF. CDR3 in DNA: TGTGCCAGACCGTGGCTAGCGCACTACAATGAGCAGTTCTTC.

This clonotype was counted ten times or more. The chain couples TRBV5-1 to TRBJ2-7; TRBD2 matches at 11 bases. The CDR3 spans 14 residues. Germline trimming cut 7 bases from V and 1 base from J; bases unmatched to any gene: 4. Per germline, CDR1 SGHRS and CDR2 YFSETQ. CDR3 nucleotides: TGCGCCAGCGCCCTAGCGGGAGGTTCCTACGAGCAGTACTTC. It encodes CASALAGGSYEQYF.

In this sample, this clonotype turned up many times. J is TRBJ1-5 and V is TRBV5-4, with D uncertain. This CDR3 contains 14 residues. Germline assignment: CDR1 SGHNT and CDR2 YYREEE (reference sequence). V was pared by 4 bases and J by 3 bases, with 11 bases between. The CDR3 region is CASSPRAVNQPQHF. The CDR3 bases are TGTGCCAGCAGCCCCCGGGCCGTCAATCAGCCCCAGCATTTT. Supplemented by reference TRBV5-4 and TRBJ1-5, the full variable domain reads ETGVTQSPTHLIKTRGQQVTLRCSSQSGHNTVSWYQQALGQGPQFIFQYYREEENGRGNFPPRFSGLQFPNYSSELNVNALELDDSALYLCASSPRAVNQPQHFGDGTRLSIL.

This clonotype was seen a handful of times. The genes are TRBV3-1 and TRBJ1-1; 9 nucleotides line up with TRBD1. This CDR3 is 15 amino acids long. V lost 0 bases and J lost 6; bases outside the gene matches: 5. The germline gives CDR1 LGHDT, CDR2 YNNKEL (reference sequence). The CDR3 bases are TGTGCCAGCAGCCAAGAATACGGACAGGGGCCTGAAGCTTTCTTT. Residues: CASSQEYGQGPEAFF.

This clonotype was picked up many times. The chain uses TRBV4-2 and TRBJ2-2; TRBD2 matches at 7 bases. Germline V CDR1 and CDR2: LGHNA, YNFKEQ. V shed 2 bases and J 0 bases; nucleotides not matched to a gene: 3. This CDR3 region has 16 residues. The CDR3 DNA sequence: TGTGCCAGCAGCCAAAGGGAGGGCTCGAACACCGGGGAGCTGTTTTTT. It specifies CASSQREGSNTGELFF.

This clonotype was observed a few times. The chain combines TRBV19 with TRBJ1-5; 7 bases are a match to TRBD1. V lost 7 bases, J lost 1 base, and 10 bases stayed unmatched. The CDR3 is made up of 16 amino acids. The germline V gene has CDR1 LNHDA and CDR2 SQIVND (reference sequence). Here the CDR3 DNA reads TGTGCCAGTAATCGCGGGACAGCCCTAAGCAATCAGCCCCAGCATTTT. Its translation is CASNRGTALSNQPQHF.

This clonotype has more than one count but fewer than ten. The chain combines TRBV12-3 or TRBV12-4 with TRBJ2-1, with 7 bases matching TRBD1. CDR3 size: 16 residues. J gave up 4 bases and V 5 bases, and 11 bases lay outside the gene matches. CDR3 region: CASSPHRDSPYNEQFF. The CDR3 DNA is TGTGCCAGCAGTCCCCACCGGGACAGCCCTTACAATGAGCAGTTCTTC.

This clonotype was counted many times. As DNA, the CDR3 is TGTGCCAGCAGTTACTACTCTGGGGGCCCCGCTGCCTACGAGCAGTACTTC. This translates into CASSYYSGGPAAYEQYF. V and J are TRBV6-5 and TRBJ2-7, with a possible D match to TRBD1 (6 bases). The CDR3 is made up of 17 amino acids. Germline V gene lookup returns CDR1 MNHEY and CDR2 SVGAGI. V gave up 1 base and J gave up 2 bases, with 18 bases separating them.

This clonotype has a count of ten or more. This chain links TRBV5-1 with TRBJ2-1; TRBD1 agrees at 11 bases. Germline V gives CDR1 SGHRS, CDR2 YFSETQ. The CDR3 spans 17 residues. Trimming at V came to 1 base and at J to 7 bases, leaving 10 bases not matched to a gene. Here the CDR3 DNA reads TGCGCCAGCAGCTTGTTAATAACCCGGGACAGGGGGAATGAGCAGTTCTTC. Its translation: CASSLLITRDRGNEQFF.

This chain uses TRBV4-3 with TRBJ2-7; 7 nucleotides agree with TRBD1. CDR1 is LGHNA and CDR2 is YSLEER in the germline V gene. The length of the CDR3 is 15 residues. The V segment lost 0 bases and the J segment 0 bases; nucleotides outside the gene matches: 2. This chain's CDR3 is CASSQDRGISYEQYF. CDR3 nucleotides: TGCGCCAGCAGCCAAGACAGGGGGATCTCCTACGAGCAGTACTTC.

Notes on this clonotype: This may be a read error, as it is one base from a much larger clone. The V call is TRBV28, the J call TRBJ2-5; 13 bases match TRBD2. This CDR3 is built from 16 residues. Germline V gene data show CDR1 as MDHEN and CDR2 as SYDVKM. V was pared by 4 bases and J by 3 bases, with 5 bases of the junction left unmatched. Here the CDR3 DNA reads TGTGCCAGCAGTTGGGTACTAGCGGGGGGGGAAGAGACCCAGTACTTC. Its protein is CASSWVLAGGEETQYF.

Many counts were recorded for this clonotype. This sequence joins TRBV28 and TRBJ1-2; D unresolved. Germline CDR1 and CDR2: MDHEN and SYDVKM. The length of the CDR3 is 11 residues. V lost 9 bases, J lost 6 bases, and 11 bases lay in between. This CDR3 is CARDPWNGYTF. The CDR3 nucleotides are TGTGCCAGGGACCCATGGAATGGCTACACCTTC.